A selection of T cell receptor beta chains follows, all from one sample in a study of shared clonotypes between healthy human individuals. Assay: immunoSEQ multiplex PCR; the TCRdb copy retains only in-frame clones and omits some. The table lists about 1 million clones, around four fifths of them singletons, with approximately 1.5% in the top ten. Sequencing was done on a sample of memory CD4+ T cells sorted from blood. Receptors were obtained from a man between 18 and 35 years old in good health. Each CDR3 is given with its conserved first and last residue. Each record gives: D gene, J gene, V gene, CDR3 length, clone size, CDR3 DNA, CDR3 protein. A D gene is named only where the DNA matches it firmly. The listing skips clone size in some rows; elsewhere it reads once, few, many or a size class.

>-|TRBJ2-1|TRBV7-9|15|once
TGTGCCAGCAGCTCCGGGACCTACCGGTACAATGAGCAGTTCTTC
CASSSGTYRYNEQFF
>-|TRBJ1-1|TRBV10-3|12|-
TGTGCCATCAGTGCCGTGAACACTGAAGCTTTCTTT
CAISAVNTEAFF
>-|TRBJ1-2|TRBV23-1|15|-
TGCGCCAGCAGCCGCCCCACAGGGAAACCGTATGGCTACACCTTC
CASSRPTGKPYGYTF
>-|TRBJ2-7|TRBV7-2|15|-
TGTGCCAGCAGCTCAGGAAAGGACGGTTCCTACGAGCAGTACTTC
CASSSGKDGSYEQYF
>-|TRBJ2-7|TRBV10-3|15|-
TGTGCCATCAGTGACCATACGACAGGCTCCTACGAGCAGTACTTC
CAISDHTTGSYEQYF
>-|TRBJ1-4|TRBV18|13|-
TGTGCCAGCTCACCGAAGACTAATGAAAAACTGTTTTTT
CASSPKTNEKLFF
>-|TRBJ1-3|TRBV18|16|-
TGTGCCAGCTCACCACTGACGGCAAACTCTGGAAACACCATATATTTT
CASSPLTANSGNTIYF
>-|TRBJ1-4|TRBV30|12|few
TGTGCCTACAGTGCAACTAATGAAAAACTGTTTTTT
CAYSATNEKLFF
>-|TRBJ1-5|TRBV7-2|15|-
TGTGCCAGCAGCCCCTATACAGGTAGCAATCAGCCCCAGCATTTT
CASSPYTGSNQPQHF
>TRBD1|TRBJ1-5|TRBV5-1|14|-
TGCGCCAGCCGTCCAGGGACAGCCAATCAGCCCCAGCATTTT
CASRPGTANQPQHF
>-|TRBJ1-5|TRBV5-6|13|-
TGTGCCAGCAGCACCGGACAATCTCAGCCCCAGCATTTT
CASSTGQSQPQHF
>-|TRBJ2-2|TRBV15|15|-
TGTGCCACCAGCAGCTTGGCGGGAAACACCGGGGAGCTGTTTTTT
CATSSLAGNTGELFF
>-|TRBJ2-5|TRBV28|14|-
TGTGCCAGCGGCCTACCCCAGGGCCGGGAGACCCAGTACTTC
CASGLPQGRETQYF
>-|TRBJ1-1|TRBV19|13|-
TGTGCCAGTAGTATGCAGCGGTCAAGTGAAGCTTTCTTT
CASSMQRSSEAFF
>TRBD1|TRBJ1-2|TRBV7-9|17|-
TGTGCCAGCAGCTACGGGACAGGAGATTACCGCTACTATGGCTACACCTTC
CASSYGTGDYRYYGYTF
>-|TRBJ2-6|TRBV10-1|16|-
TGCGCCAGCAGTCCAGGGTCTGCCTCTGGGGCCAACGTCCTGACTTTC
CASSPGSASGANVLTF
>-|TRBJ2-2|TRBV7-3|16|few
TGTGCCAGCAGCTTAGAGAGGGGTATTAACACCGGGGAGCTGTTTTTT
CASSLERGINTGELFF
>-|TRBJ1-2|TRBV5-4|14|many
TGTGCCAGCAGCTTTGGGATAGGCTACTATGGCTACACCTTC
CASSFGIGYYGYTF
>-|TRBJ1-2|TRBV19|15|-
TGTGCCACTACGGACGAGGGGACCTCCCTCTATGGCTACACCTTC
CATTDEGTSLYGYTF
>TRBD2|TRBJ2-1|TRBV6-5|13|once
TGTGCCGCCGGCGGGAGCACGATTAATGAGCAGTTCTTC
CAAGGSTINEQFF
>-|TRBJ2-3|TRBV2|14|once
TGTGCCAGCAGTGCCGTCATAAACACAGATACGCAGTATTTT
CASSAVINTDTQYF
>-|TRBJ2-7|TRBV11-2|12|-
TGTGCCAGCAGCTTACAGCGGTACGAGCAGTACTTC
CASSLQRYEQYF
>-|TRBJ1-3|TRBV28|15|-
TGTGCCAGCAGTCGCCAGGGGTTTTCTGGAAACACCATATATTTT
CASSRQGFSGNTIYF
>TRBD1|TRBJ1-6|TRBV7-3|20|once
TGTGCCAGCAGCTTAACCGGGACAGGGGTCGGGAGCTCCTATAATTCACCCCTCCACTTT
CASSLTGTGVGSSYNSPLHF
>-|TRBJ1-3|TRBV30|14|-
TGTGCCTGGAGTCCTTTGTTCTCTGGAAACACCATATATTTT
CAWSPLFSGNTIYF
>TRBD2|TRBJ2-5|TRBV2|15|-
TGTGCCAGCAGGGGCACAGCGGGGGCCCAAGAGACCCAGTACTTC
CASRGTAGAQETQYF
>TRBD1|TRBJ2-1|TRBV7-2|15|-
TGTGCCAGCAGCCTCCGACAGGGGGGTATGGGTGAGCAGTTCTTC
CASSLRQGGMGEQFF
>-|TRBJ2-3|TRBV4-1|16|-
TGCGCCAGCAGCCAACCGTACAGAGTCGGCACAGATACGCAGTATTTT
CASSQPYRVGTDTQYF
>-|TRBJ2-3|TRBV27|15|-
TGTGCCAGCAGTTTAAGGGGCGCAGGCACAGATACGCAGTATTTT
CASSLRGAGTDTQYF
>TRBD1|TRBJ2-7|TRBV5-1|15|-
TGCGCCAGCAGCTCCGGGACAGTGTACTCCTACGAGCAGTACTTC
CASSSGTVYSYEQYF
>TRBD1|TRBJ2-1|TRBV10-3|17|-
TGTGCCATCAGTGATCCAGGACTCGGGACAGGGGGCTATGAGCAGTTCTTC
CAISDPGLGTGGYEQFF
>-|TRBJ2-1|TRBV11-1|13|once
TGTGCCAGCAGCAATCGGAACGGTAATGAGCAGTTCTTC
CASSNRNGNEQFF
>TRBD2|TRBJ2-4|TRBV29-1|12|-
TGCAGCGTTGATTCCGGGGGGGACATTCAGTACTTC
CSVDSGGDIQYF
>-|TRBJ1-2|TRBV19|12|-
TGTGCCAGTAGTATTCTAGGGGCTGGCTACACCTTC
CASSILGAGYTF
>TRBD1|TRBJ1-2|TRBV5-1|15|-
TGCGCCAGCAGCTTGGACAGGGGGATTCTCTATGGCTACACCTTC
CASSLDRGILYGYTF
>-|TRBJ2-7|TRBV11-3|13|-
TGTGCCAGCAGCTTAGGAGGTAGCTACGAGCAGTACTTC
CASSLGGSYEQYF
>-|TRBJ1-5|TRBV28|16|-
TGTGCCAGCAGGGGAAAGACAGTGTATAGCAATCAGCCCCAGCATTTT
CASRGKTVYSNQPQHF
>-|TRBJ2-5|TRBV5-1|17|-
TGCGCCAGCAACGACCCGAGGGGGCTAGCGGTACAAGAGACCCAGTACTTC
CASNDPRGLAVQETQYF
>TRBD2|TRBJ2-7|TRBV5-1|16|-
TGCGCCAGCAGCCCACGAGGGACTAGCGGGAGTTACGAGCAGTACTTC
CASSPRGTSGSYEQYF
>TRBD1|TRBJ2-1|TRBV7-9|16|-
TGTGCCAGCAGCTTGAACAGGGGGCTCCCCCCAAATGAGCAGTTCTTC
CASSLNRGLPPNEQFF
>TRBD1|TRBJ2-7|TRBV5-1|16|-
TGCGCCAGCAGCCCGAGTCGACAGGGCTACTCCTACGAGCAGTACTTC
CASSPSRQGYSYEQYF
>-|TRBJ2-5|TRBV7-2|14|once
TGTGCCAGCAGCTTAAGGCACCTCCAAGAGACCCAGTACTTC
CASSLRHLQETQYF
>-|TRBJ1-5|TRBV7-2|15|-
TGTGCCAGCAGCCCCGGACGGGGGGGACATCAGCCCCAGCATTTT
CASSPGRGGHQPQHF
>-|TRBJ2-7|TRBV18|14|-
TGTGCCAGCTCTCCAGGTGACAGCTCCTACGAGCAGTACTTC
CASSPGDSSYEQYF
>TRBD1|TRBJ2-7|TRBV28|14|-
TGTGCCAGCAGTTCGGGACAGGTGACCTACGAGCAGTACTTC
CASSSGQVTYEQYF
>TRBD1|TRBJ2-1|TRBV29-1|19|-
TGCAGCGTTGAAGATTTCACTCAATCGAGACAGGGAAGGAGAAATGAGCAGTTCTTC
CSVEDFTQSRQGRRNEQFF